The sequence of this T cell receptor (beta chain) was determined in a study of shared clonotypes between healthy human individuals. About the research overall: Contributing individuals were a couple of females and a few males aged 18 to 49.

Positively selected for CCR7, the CD45RO-negative cells used as naive CD8 cells excluded terminally differentiated effector memory CD45RA+ cells. Turning to this clone: This sample includes further DNA sequences coding for the same CDR3.

This CDR3 comprises 15 residues. Unmatched junction bases numbered 2, after V lost 3 bases and J lost 1 base. Germline V gene lookup returns CDR1 SEHNR and CDR2 FQNEAQ (reference sequence). This table comes from immunoSEQ multiplex PCR, and its TCRdb copy is limited to in-frame clones, with some not included. This sample has millions of clones; about 95% occur once, and the top ten carry 0.9% to 1.3%. The chain carries TRBV7-9 and TRBJ1-1; 10 bases are a match to TRBD1. The receptor's source is a man between 18 and 35 years old in good health. The specimen was naive CD8+ T cells sorted from blood. The CDR3, as DNA: TGTGCCAGCAGCTTGGGACAGGGGCCGAACACTGAAGCTTTCTTT. It codes for CASSLGQGPNTEAFF. Complete variable domain (other parts from reference TRBV7-9 and TRBJ1-1): DTGVSQNPRHKITKRGQNVTFRCDPISEHNRLYWYRQTLGQGPEFLTYFQNEAQLEKSRLLSDRFSAERPKGSFSTLEIQRTEQGDSAMYLCASSLGQGPNTEAFFGQGTRLTVV.